A single T cell receptor beta chain is shown here with its context. With V trimmed by 2 bases and J by 6 bases, 1 base remained unmatched. Per the germline V gene, CDR1 is MRHNA and CDR2 is SNTAGT. This CDR3 comprises 15 residues. Libraries were prepared by immunoSEQ multiplex PCR; TCRdb keeps only in-frame clonotypes and omits some of them. The sample holds 65,000 to 95,000 clones, 87% seen once. This entry belongs to a study of control samples from healthy donors and cancer patients. This TCR derives from a man aged 50-59 years in good health. The specimen was blood. The chain recombines TRBV6-4 with TRBJ2-1; 13 bases align to TRBD2. This chain's CDR3 is CASSDTSGGANEQFF. The CDR3 region has the DNA TGTGCCAGCAGTGACACTAGCGGGGGGGCCAATGAGCAGTTCTTC.